These 26 T cell receptor beta chains share one sample of origin, sequenced in a study of beta chain features in type 1 diabetes. No antigen has been assigned to these receptors. Study-level results: All four CD4+ subsets of Type 1 diabetes patients contained TCRB CDR3s that were moderately but significantly shorter.

Every bit of the isolated RNA underwent reverse transcription, so sequencing read expressed TCRB transcripts. Assay used: immunoSEQ multiplex PCR; TCRdb lists only in-frame clones, some missing. The sample carries about 280,000 clones, approximately 15% recorded once. Material for sequencing was naive CD4+ T cells from blood. Receptor source: a young man with type 1 diabetes.

V gene TRBV6-5 combines with J gene TRBJ2-5, with 7 bases lining up with TRBD1. V lost 6 bases and J lost 3; bases outside the gene matches: 4. The CDR3 consists of 13 residues. Germline-derived CDR1 and CDR2 are MNHEY and SVGAGI. The CDR3 region is CASSPGTEETQYF. In DNA form, the CDR3 reads TGTGCCAGCAGCCCTGGGACAGAAGAGACCCAGTACTTC.

In its sample, this clone was seen a few times. The chain recombines TRBV9 with TRBJ2-3; D is unclear. The ends were cut back, 0 bases at V and 4 bases at J, with 6 bases in the middle. CDR3 length: 13 amino acids. Per the germline V gene, CDR1 is SGDLS and CDR2 is YYNGEE. Written as DNA, the CDR3 is TGTGCCAGCAGCGTAGTTAGTTCAGATACGCAGTATTTT. Its protein is CASSVVSSDTQYF. Full variable domain (missing parts from reference TRBV9 and TRBJ2-3): DSGVTQTPKHLITATGQRVTLRCSPRSGDLSVYWYQQSLDQGLQFLIQYYNGEERAKGNILERFSAQQFPDLHSELNLSSLELGDSALYFCASSVVSSDTQYFGPGTRLTVL.

The V call is TRBV28, the J call TRBJ1-2; possible D gene TRBD1, 5 bases. Germline assignment: CDR1 MDHEN and CDR2 SYDVKM. V lost 3 bases and J 4 bases, leaving 12 bases between the germline ends. CDR3 length: 14 residues. In nucleotides, the CDR3 is TGTGCCAGCAGTTTTCCAGGGCTCCGCTATGGCTACACCTTC. It translates to CASSFPGLRYGYTF.

This clone was seen only a few times. CDR3 sequence (DNA): TGTGCCAGCAGCTACCGGGATCCCCCCTACGAGCAGTACTTC. This sequence encodes CASSYRDPPYEQYF. The gene calls are TRBV5-4 and TRBJ2-7, with a possible D match to TRBD2 (5 bases). Germline CDR1 is SGHNT and CDR2 is YYREEE (reference sequence). V was pared by 3 bases and J by 2 bases, with 12 bases between. The CDR3 contains 14 residues.

J is TRBJ1-2 and V is TRBV28, with a weak D call TRBD1 (6 bases). CDR1 and CDR2 from the germline V gene are MDHEN and SYDVKM. V dropped 2 bases and J dropped 2 bases, with 9 bases sitting between them. The CDR3 loop spans 14 amino acids. CDR3 in DNA: TGTGCCAGCAGTTTAGGGGGCTGGAACTATGGCTACACCTTC. This codes for CASSLGGWNYGYTF.

The CDR3 loop is CASSVRQGTDTQYF. The CDR3 nucleotides are TGTGCCAGCAGCGTTAGACAGGGAACAGATACGCAGTATTTT. V usage is TRBV9 and J usage is TRBJ2-3; 7 positions agree with TRBD1. J lost 3 bases, V lost 2 bases, and 3 bases had no gene match. There are 14 residues in the CDR3. Germline assignment: CDR1 SGDLS and CDR2 YYNGEE.

The J gene is TRBJ1-5, the V gene TRBV6-5, with D maybe TRBD1 (6 bases). The CDR3 has 16 amino acids. V dropped 1 base and J dropped 2 bases, with 12 bases sitting between them. Germline V gene data show CDR1 as MNHEY and CDR2 as SVGAGI. The CDR3 spells CASSYFTGLGNQPQHF. CDR3 nucleotide sequence: TGTGCCAGCAGTTACTTTACAGGGTTGGGCAATCAGCCCCAGCATTTT.

The CDR3 DNA reads as TGTGCCAGCAGTTTATCGAGGAATCAGCCCCAGCATTTT. Translated: CASSLSRNQPQHF. V and J are TRBV27 and TRBJ1-5; D remains unclear. CDR1 and CDR2 from the germline V gene are MNHEY and SMNVEV (reference sequence). This CDR3 has 13 residues. Trimming stripped 0 bases from V and 4 bases from J, with 4 bases between.

This sequence joins TRBV5-1 and TRBJ2-7; TRBD1 is a possible D gene (5 bases). Germline loops: CDR1 SGHRS, CDR2 YFSETQ. This CDR3 is 11 amino acids long. Trimming took 4 bases from V and 12 from J, leaving 14 bases between them. CDR3 nucleotide sequence: TGCGCCAGCAGCGAAGCAGGGTTGGCGTACTTC. It is translated as CASSEAGLAYF.

This clone has more than one count but fewer than ten. The V and J genes are TRBV19 and TRBJ2-1; TRBD2 is a possible D gene (5 bases). Germline CDR1 reads LNHDA; CDR2 reads SQIVND (reference sequence). This CDR3 has 15 amino acids. V lost 3 bases and J lost 7, with 16 bases in between. CDR3 DNA: TGTGCCAGTAGTATTGGGGAGCGCAGTCGGAATGAGCAGTTCTTC. This gives the protein CASSIGERSRNEQFF.

This clone has more than one count but fewer than ten. This rearrangement joins TRBV7-9 to TRBJ2-3; D gene uncertain. There are 13 residues in the CDR3. Trimming took 2 bases from V and 4 from J, leaving 7 bases between them. Germline loops: CDR1 SEHNR, CDR2 FQNEAQ (reference sequence). CDR3 region: CASSLSGADTQYF. CDR3 DNA sequence: TGTGCCAGCAGCTTATCCGGTGCAGATACGCAGTATTTT.

This clone turned up a few times. V is TRBV5-6 and J is TRBJ2-1, with D unresolved. Germline V gives CDR1 SGHDT, CDR2 YYEEEE. The CDR3 is made up of 15 amino acids. The V end was cut by 4 bases, the J end by 4 bases, with 15 bases between. CDR3: CASSPFPRDYNEQFF. The CDR3, as DNA: TGTGCCAGCAGCCCTTTCCCGAGAGATTACAATGAGCAGTTCTTC.

In its sample, this clone was seen once. V gene TRBV18 combines with J gene TRBJ1-6, with TRBD1 matching over 9 bases. V lost 2 bases to trimming and J lost 8 bases; unmatched junction nucleotides: 1. This CDR3 spans 14 amino acids. CDR1 and CDR2 from the germline V gene are KGHSH and LQKENI. CDR3 coding DNA: TGTGCCAGCTCACCAACAGGGGGCCATTCACCCCTCCACTTT. Amino acids: CASSPTGGHSPLHF.

The rearrangement uses TRBV5-1 and TRBJ1-4, with 8 bases lining up with TRBD1. Trimming took 2 bases from V and 6 from J; bases not matched to a gene: 3. This CDR3 spans 14 amino acids. The germline V gene encodes CDR1 SGHRS and CDR2 YFSETQ. CDR3 amino acids: CASSFGQGDEKLFF. Written as DNA, the CDR3 is TGCGCCAGCAGCTTTGGACAGGGAGATGAAAAACTGTTTTTT.

In this sample, this clone turned up a few times. The chain has TRBV5-4 and TRBJ2-4; unclear D gene. CDR3 length: 15 amino acids. Germline-derived CDR1 and CDR2 are SGHNT and YYREEE (reference sequence). The V end was cut by 9 bases, the J end by 0 bases, with 16 bases between. This chain's CDR3 is CATSTPQVAKNIQYF. As DNA, the CDR3 is TGTGCCACTTCGACACCCCAAGTAGCCAAAAACATTCAGTACTTC. Full variable domain (outside the CDR3, taken from reference TRBV5-4 and TRBJ2-4): ETGVTQSPTHLIKTRGQQVTLRCSSQSGHNTVSWYQQALGQGPQFIFQYYREEENGRGNFPPRFSGLQFPNYSSELNVNALELDDSALYLCATSTPQVAKNIQYFGAGTRLSVL.

The chain recombines TRBV5-1 with TRBJ1-4; no clear D gene. Germline V gene sequence: CDR1 SGHRS, CDR2 YFSETQ. Trimming shortened V by 0 bases and J by 7 bases, and 10 bases separated the two germline ends. The CDR3 runs 14 residues. The DNA for the CDR3 is TGCGCCAGCAGCTTGGGGGGAGATGGTGAAAAACTGTTTTTT. Translation gives CASSLGGDGEKLFF.

The chain is built from TRBV6-5 and TRBJ1-5; tentatively, D is TRBD1 (5 bases). This CDR3 spans 15 amino acids. Germline lookup yields CDR1 MNHEY and CDR2 SVGAGI. Trimming left V 6 bases short and J 1 base short, with 13 bases between. The CDR3 bases are TGTGCCAGCAGACTCAGGGTACAAAGCAATCAGCCCCAGCATTTT. It translates to CASRLRVQSNQPQHF.

This chain joins TRBV4-2 and TRBJ2-3; 7 bases align to TRBD2. The CDR3 spans 16 residues. The germline V gene has CDR1 LGHNA and CDR2 YNFKEQ. The junction had 6 bases not matched to a gene; V was cut back by 2 bases and J by 1 base. The CDR3 DNA reads TGTGCCAGCAGCCAAATTGGACTAGACGGCACAGATACGCAGTATTTT. Translated, it gives CASSQIGLDGTDTQYF.

V gene TRBV20-1 combines with J gene TRBJ1-4, with a weak D call TRBD1 (5 bases). The CDR3 contains 11 residues. Per germline, CDR1 DFQATT and CDR2 SNEGSKA (reference sequence). Trimming removed 5 bases from V and 8 bases from J, with 9 bases in between. This CDR3 is CSALQGEKLFF. The CDR3 coding sequence is TGCAGTGCTCTTCAGGGAGAAAAACTGTTTTTT.

In DNA form, the CDR3 reads TGTGCCAGCAGTTTGGAGGGCTACACCTTC. This sequence encodes CASSLEGYTF. The chain combines TRBV27 with TRBJ1-2; no firm D call. V gave up 3 bases and J gave up 8 bases, with 4 bases separating them. CDR3 length: 10 amino acids. Germline V CDR1 and CDR2: MNHEY, SMNVEV (reference sequence).

The V and J genes are TRBV6-5 and TRBJ1-2; D not certain. The CDR3 consists of 14 residues. Between the trimmed V and J ends, which lost 5 bases and 5 bases, there was a span of 15 bases. Germline CDR1 MNHEY, CDR2 SVGAGI. CDR3 loop: CASSRRLGKYGYTF. The CDR3 DNA reads TGTGCCAGCAGTCGCAGACTCGGGAAGTATGGCTACACCTTC.

In this sample, this clone turned up a few times. This sequence joins TRBV6-5 and TRBJ1-2; TRBD1 matches at 7 bases. CDR3 length: 15 amino acids. CDR1 and CDR2 from the germline V gene are MNHEY and SVGAGI. Trimming at V came to 3 bases and at J to 7 bases, leaving 11 bases not matched to a gene. CDR3 in DNA: TGTGCCAGCAGTTATTTAGTCAGGGGGATCTCTGGCTACACCTTC. Amino acid sequence: CASSYLVRGISGYTF.

This clone occurred a few times. The chain has TRBV19 and TRBJ2-1; 7 bases agree with TRBD2. Germline V gene sequence: CDR1 LNHDA, CDR2 SQIVND (reference sequence). The CDR3 contains 14 residues. Trimming removed 4 bases from V and 0 bases from J; junction bases left unmatched: 0. CDR3 in amino acids: CASSSGSSYNEQFF. CDR3 sequence (DNA): TGTGCCAGTAGTAGCGGGAGCTCCTACAATGAGCAGTTCTTC.

The chain is built from TRBV13 and TRBJ2-7, with 11 bases that match TRBD1. The germline V gene encodes CDR1 PRHDT and CDR2 FYEKMQ (reference sequence). The CDR3 runs 14 residues. The V and J ends lost 3 bases and 4 bases, in that order; junction bases with no gene match: 2. The CDR3 spells CASSLDRGQYEQYF. For the CDR3, the DNA is TGTGCCAGCAGCTTGGACAGGGGGCAATACGAGCAGTACTTC.

V gene TRBV2 combines with J gene TRBJ1-1; no reliable D call. This CDR3 comprises 15 residues. The V gene lost 3 bases and the J gene lost 0 bases, with 11 bases spanning the gap. Germline lookup yields CDR1 SNHLY and CDR2 FYNNEI. CDR3 in amino acids: CASSERAVMNTEAFF. The CDR3 region has the DNA TGTGCCAGCAGTGAGCGGGCAGTTATGAACACTGAAGCTTTCTTT.

The rearrangement uses TRBV7-6 and TRBJ2-5, with 7 bases matching TRBD2. This CDR3 is built from 13 residues. The germline V gene encodes CDR1 SGHVS and CDR2 FNYEAQ. V gave up 5 bases and J gave up 4 bases; unmatched junction bases: 4. The CDR3: CASSLGRGETQYF. The CDR3 DNA sequence: TGTGCCAGCAGCCTAGGGAGGGGAGAGACCCAGTACTTC.